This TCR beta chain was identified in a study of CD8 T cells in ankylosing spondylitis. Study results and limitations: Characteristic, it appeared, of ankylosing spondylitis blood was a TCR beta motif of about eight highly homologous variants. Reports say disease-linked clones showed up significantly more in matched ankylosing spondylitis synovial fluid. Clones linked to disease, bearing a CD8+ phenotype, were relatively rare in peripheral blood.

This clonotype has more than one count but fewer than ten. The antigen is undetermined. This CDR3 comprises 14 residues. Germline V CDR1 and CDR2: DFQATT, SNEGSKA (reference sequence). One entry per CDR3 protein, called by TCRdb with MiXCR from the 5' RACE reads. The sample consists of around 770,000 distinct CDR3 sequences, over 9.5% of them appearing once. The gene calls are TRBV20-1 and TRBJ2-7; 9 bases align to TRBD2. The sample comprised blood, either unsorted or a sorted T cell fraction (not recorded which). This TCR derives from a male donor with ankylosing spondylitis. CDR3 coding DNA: TGCAGCGCAAAGCGTGGCGGGGGGGAGTCCGAGCAGTACTTC. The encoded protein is CSAKRGGGESEQYF.